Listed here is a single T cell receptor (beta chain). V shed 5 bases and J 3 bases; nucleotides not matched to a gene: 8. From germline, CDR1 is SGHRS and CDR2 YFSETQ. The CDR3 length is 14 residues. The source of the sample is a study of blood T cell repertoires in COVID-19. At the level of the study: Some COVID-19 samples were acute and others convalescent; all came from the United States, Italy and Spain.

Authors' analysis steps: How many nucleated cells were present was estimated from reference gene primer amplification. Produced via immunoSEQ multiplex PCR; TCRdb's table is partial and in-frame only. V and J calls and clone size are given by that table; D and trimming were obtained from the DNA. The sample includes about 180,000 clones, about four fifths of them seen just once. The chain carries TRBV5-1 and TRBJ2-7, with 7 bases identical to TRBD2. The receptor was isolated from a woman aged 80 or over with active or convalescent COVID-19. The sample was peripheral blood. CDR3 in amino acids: CASRSAWTSYEQYF. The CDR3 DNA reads TGCGCCAGCAGATCTGCCTGGACTAGCTACGAGCAGTACTTC. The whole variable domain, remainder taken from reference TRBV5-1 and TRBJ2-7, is KAGVTQTPRYLIKTRGQQVTLSCSPISGHRSVSWYQQTPGQGLQFLFEYFSETQRNKGNFPGRFSGRQFSNSRSEMNVSTLELGDSALYLCASRSAWTSYEQYFGPGTRLTVT.